The 17 T cell receptor delta chains given below trace back to one sample, sequenced in a study of delta chains in infants with herpesvirus infections. PBMC RNA was reverse transcribed using gamma-chain- and delta-chain-specific primers. TCRdb reapplied CATT to the RT-PCR reads. The table shows around 1,500 delta-chain clones, with around 28% occurring only once. This material consisted of peripheral blood, taken at time point 1 of longitudinal follow-up. These receptor sequences come from a human donor who was a Ugandan infant, either HIV-exposed or HIV-unexposed (not recorded which).

As for this clone: This may come from a read error, since a much larger clone is one base off. The gene calls are TRAV29/DV5 and TRDJ1; 9 bases agree with TRDD3. J gave up 4 bases and V 3 bases, and 34 bases lay outside the gene matches. This CDR3 comprises 23 residues. The V gene's germline CDR1 is NSMFDY and CDR2 ISSIKDK. The CDR3 sequence: CAATVAFIPTLVLGGYNDDKLIF. The CDR3 coding sequence is TGTGCAGCAACCGTCGCCTTTATTCCTACACTCGTACTGGGGGGATACAACGACGATAAACTCATCTTT.

The rearrangement links TRDV1 to TRDJ1; D is unclear. The CDR3 loop spans 17 amino acids. Germline CDR1 is TSWWSYY and CDR2 is QGS. V was trimmed by 0 bases and J by 0 bases, leaving 14 bases between them. In nucleotides, the CDR3 is TGTGCTCTTGGGGAACTAGTTTTTGGGCAGTACACCGATAAACTCATCTTT. Encoded protein: CALGELVFGQYTDKLIF.

This chain joins TRDV1 and TRDJ1, with 9 bases aligning to TRDD3. V was clipped by 1 base and J by 0 bases; unmatched bases: 27. In germline, CDR1 is TSWWSYY, CDR2 QGS. The CDR3 is 24 amino acids. CDR3 sequence (DNA): TGTGCTCTTGGGGAACCCCCCTTCTACACAACCTACTGGGGGAGCCTTTCGTACACCGATAAACTCATCTTT. Translation: CALGEPPFYTTYWGSLSYTDKLIF.

By sample fraction, this clone is large. This chain uses TRDV1 with TRDJ4, with a weak D call TRDD2 (6 bases). Germline V gene data show CDR1 as TSWWSYY and CDR2 as QGS. V was shortened by 7 bases and J by 3 bases, with 45 bases between the two germline ends. This CDR3 contains 23 residues. The DNA of the CDR3 is TGTGCTCTTGCTTTTCCTATCACCCCCAGTAGCTCAAAGGGCTCACTCAGTTACGGACCCCTGATCTTT. Residues: CALAFPITPSSSKGSLSYGPLIF.

In its sample, this clone is large (0.1 to 1%). The chain joins TRAV29/DV5 to TRDJ2; D not certain. Trimming shortened V by 0 bases and J by 7 bases, and 10 bases separated the two germline ends. CDR3 size: 13 residues. CDR1 and CDR2 from the germline V gene are NSMFDY and ISSIKDK. CDR3 in amino acids: CAASAYKGAQLFF. Written as DNA, the CDR3 is TGTGCAGCAAGCGCGTATAAAGGAGCACAACTCTTCTTT.

This clone is termed large (0.1 to 1%). The J gene is TRDJ2, the V gene TRDV2; 7 bases line up with TRDD3. This CDR3 contains 15 residues. J lost 4 bases, V lost 1 base, and 5 bases had no gene match. Germline CDR1 is GEAIGNYY and CDR2 is EKD. CDR3 bases: TGTGCCTGTGACACTCTGGGGGCCTCGACAGCACAACTCTTCTTT. It yields the protein CACDTLGASTAQLFF.

Details on this clone: Given a much more abundant clone one base away, this may be a read error. Different DNA sequences within this sample yield the same CDR3. The gene calls are TRDV1 and TRDJ1; D might be TRDD2 (6 bases). There are 22 residues in the CDR3. The V gene lost 0 bases and the J gene lost 1 base, with 30 bases spanning the gap. Per the germline V gene, CDR1 is TSWWSYY and CDR2 is QGS. The CDR3 loop reads CALGELGLPTRTVEGPTDKLIF. Here the CDR3 DNA reads TGTGCTCTTGGGGAACTCGGCCTTCCCACTCGGACAGTGGAGGGGCCCACCGATAAACTCATCTTT.

The chain carries TRDV1 and TRDJ1; the D is unclear. V lost 3 bases and J lost 7, with 15 bases in between. Germline CDR1 reads TSWWSYY; CDR2 reads QGS. The length of the CDR3 is 14 residues. The CDR3: CALGERSGNPKLIF. The CDR3 DNA reads TGTGCTCTTGGGGAGAGGAGTGGGAACCCTAAACTCATCTTT.

CDR3 region: CALGVSPGGYARGYTDKLIF. DNA for the CDR3: TGTGCTCTTGGGGTTTCCCCTGGGGGATACGCGAGGGGTTACACCGATAAACTCATCTTT. V usage is TRDV1 and J usage is TRDJ1; 12 nucleotides match TRDD3. The length of the CDR3 is 20 residues. V gave up 4 bases and J gave up 0 bases; unmatched junction bases: 15. Germline values: CDR1 TSWWSYY, CDR2 QGS.

Turning to this clone: One junction end disagrees with the germline gene, perhaps due to a read error. Other nucleotide sequences from this sample produce the same CDR3. This rearrangement joins TRDV2 to TRDJ1; D is undetermined. Germline CDR1 reads GEAIGNYY; CDR2 reads EKD. The CDR3 length is 14 residues. Here the CDR3 DNA reads TGTGCCTGTGACACCGGGCGGGTCACCGATAAACTCATTTTT. Amino acids: CACDTGRVTDKLIF.

This clone is judged large. This chain connects TRDV2 to TRDJ1; the match to TRDD3 covers 8 bases. Germline CDR1 GEAIGNYY, CDR2 EKD. V gave up 3 bases and J gave up 3 bases; unmatched junction bases: 2. The CDR3 length is 13 residues. The CDR3, as DNA: TGTGCCTGTGACGGGATACGCGCCGATAAACTCATCTTT. Protein product: CACDGIRADKLIF.

Within the sample, this clone is medium-sized. The rearrangement uses TRDV3 and TRDJ1, with 10 bases that match TRDD3. From germline, CDR1 is TVYSNPD and CDR2 GDNSRS (reference sequence). V shed 3 bases, J shed 2 bases, and the junction held 15 bases outside the gene matches. This CDR3 has 17 residues. CDR3 bases: TGTGCCTTATCCTTCCTCCCTGTACTGGGGGATACCGATAAACTCATCTTT. Translated, it gives CALSFLPVLGDTDKLIF.

This clone qualifies as large. The chain recombines TRDV1 with TRDJ2, with TRDD3 as a possible D gene (6 bases). CDR1 TSWWSYY and CDR2 QGS come from the germline V gene. The CDR3 is 22 amino acids. Trimming removed 0 bases at V and 9 bases at J, with 35 bases between. CDR3 loop: CALGELTVGTGPHPKLGSQLFF. The CDR3 nucleotides are TGTGCTCTTGGGGAACTGACCGTAGGCACAGGCCCACACCCTAAACTGGGCTCACAACTCTTCTTT.

By sample share, this clone is large. The chain employs TRAV38-2/DV8 and TRDJ2, with D perhaps TRDD2 (5 bases). Germline CDR1 reads TSESDYY; CDR2 reads QEAYKQQN. This CDR3 has 17 residues. This CDR3 reads CALLRSPPKALTAQLFF. The CDR3, as DNA: TGTGCCCTACTACGCTCCCCACCCAAAGCTTTGACAGCACAACTCTTCTTT.

In this sample, this clone is medium-sized (0.01 to 0.1%). The genes are TRDV1 and TRDJ1, with D maybe TRDD2 (7 bases). CDR3 length equals 17 residues. Germline CDR1 reads TSWWSYY; CDR2 reads QGS. With 6 bases removed from V and 0 bases from J, the gap between germline ends came to 20 bases. CDR3 region: CALGSYVPGIYTDKLIF. Here the CDR3 DNA reads TGTGCTCTTGGTTCCTACGTCCCTGGGATATACACCGATAAACTCATCTTT.

Comment on this clone: This sequence may be a read error, since a much larger clone differs from it by one base. The rearrangement joins TRDV2 to TRDJ3; 8 bases match TRDD3. There are 17 residues in the CDR3. V was pared by 3 bases and J by 0 bases, with 3 bases of the junction left unmatched. CDR1 and CDR2 from the germline V gene are GEAIGNYY and EKD. In DNA form, the CDR3 reads TGTGCCTGTGACGGTACTGGGGGCTCCTGGGACACCCGACAGATGTTTTTC. Encoded protein: CACDGTGGSWDTRQMFF.

The chain couples TRDV2 to TRDJ1; the match to TRDD3 covers 8 bases. The J segment lost 0 bases and the V segment lost 0 bases, leaving 2 bases of the junction unmatched. The CDR3 extends over 15 amino acids. Germline loops: CDR1 GEAIGNYY, CDR2 EKD. The CDR3, as DNA: TGTGCCTGTGACACCGTACTGGGGGACACCGATAAACTCATCTTT. This codes for CACDTVLGDTDKLIF.